The entry that follows covers one TCR beta chain sequence. Germline lookup yields CDR1 SNHLY and CDR2 FYNNEI. The CDR3 extends over 14 amino acids. The ends were cut back, 6 bases at V and 2 bases at J, with 13 bases in the middle. The sample comes from a study of shared clonotypes between healthy human individuals. Study-wide context: Serving as donors were two women and a few men, whose ages spanned 18 to 49.

As processed by the authors: Because ImmunoSEQ provided only junction sequences with no quality scores, the filtering differed. Sequencing was performed with immunoSEQ multiplex PCR; in TCRdb, only in-frame clones are kept and a portion is missing. D and trimming were read from the DNA, whereas the V and J calls and clone size are those reported in that table. The table includes fewer than 2.5 million clones, roughly 93% detected once. The chain employs TRBV2 and TRBJ1-1, with D hard to call. The sequenced sample was naive CD4+ T cells from PBMCs. Documented subset: CD45RA+ positively selected. This receptor was taken from a man aged 18 to 29 in good health. Some clones in this sample may be carry-over from other donors' samples. CDR3: CASSLGLLNTEAFF. Written as DNA, the CDR3 is TGTGCCAGCAGCCTAGGGCTCCTCAACACTGAAGCTTTCTTT.